This note documents a single T cell receptor (beta chain) sequence. The target antigen is unknown. The PCR employed 60 Vbeta primers together with 13 Jbeta primers. The assay was immunoSEQ multiplex PCR, and TCRdb's table has in-frame clones only and misses some. The sample features over 30,000 clones, with around 3.4% in its top ten. The data were taken from a study of cytomegalovirus exposure and HLA in healthy donors. Study-level results: Despite most TCR sequences being rare, some public TCRs occurred in many donors.

Germline V gene sequence: CDR1 MNHEY, CDR2 SVGAGI. This CDR3 comprises 14 residues. Trimming stripped 5 bases from V and 1 base from J, with 12 bases between. Sequencing was done on a sample of PBMCs. J is TRBJ2-7 and V is TRBV6-5, with D maybe TRBD1 (5 bases). The receptor comes from a man aged 40-55 years in good health and CMV-seronegative. CDR3 coding DNA: TGTGCCAGCAGTACCGACAGATTTTCCTACGAGCAGTACTTC. Translated, it gives CASSTDRFSYEQYF.